The 17 T cell receptor beta chains below come from one sample, sequenced in a study of blood T cell repertoires in COVID-19. This table comes from immunoSEQ multiplex PCR, and its TCRdb copy is limited to in-frame clones, with some not included. Among some 300,000 clones, nearly 90% were seen once, and the ten largest hold over 1.5%. Sample: peripheral blood. Every receptor here comes from a woman aged 25-40 years with COVID-19, enrolled during active disease.

The gene calls are TRBV21-1 and TRBJ1-2; the table's D call TRBD1 went unverified against the DNA. TRBV21-1 is a known pseudogene. CDR3 length equals 16 residues. DNA of the CDR3: TGTGCCAGCAGCTTACGGGACAGGACGCTCAGAGGTGGCTACACCTTC. Translated, it gives CASSLRDRTLRGGYTF.

The rearrangement joins TRBV9 to TRBJ1-1, with a possible D match to TRBD1 (6 bases). V lost 4 bases, J lost 5 bases, and 18 bases lay in between. There are 15 residues in the CDR3. Per germline, CDR1 SGDLS and CDR2 YYNGEE. DNA of the CDR3: TGTGCCAGCAGCCCTTCCGGCAGGGGAGGGACTGAAGCTTTCTTT. This gives the protein CASSPSGRGGTEAFF.

Note on this clone: An end of the junction differs from the germline gene, which may be a read error. The rearrangement links TRBV7-3 to TRBJ2-2, with 12 positions matching TRBD2. The CDR3 totals 16 residues. Germline V gives CDR1 SGHTA, CDR2 FQGTGA. The CDR3 sequence is CASSLTSGGPTGELFF. In DNA form, the CDR3 reads TGTGCCAGCAGCCTAACTAGCGGGGGGCCCACCGGGGAGCTGTTTTTT.

The CDR3 DNA reads TGTGCCAGCAGGGCCGGGACCTACAATGAGCAGTTCTTC. Protein sequence: CASRAGTYNEQFF. V is TRBV6-5 and J is TRBJ2-1; D may be TRBD2 (5 bases). Trimming stripped 6 bases from V and 2 bases from J, with 8 bases between. CDR1 is MNHEY, CDR2 SVGAGI, per germline. This CDR3 region has 13 residues.

This clone was found once. The chain links TRBV21-1 to TRBJ2-7; the table's D call TRBD2 went unverified against the DNA. TRBV21-1 is a pseudogene locus. The length of the CDR3 is 14 residues. CDR3 sequence: CASSKASKTYEQYV. The DNA for the CDR3 is TGTGCCAGCAGCAAAGCTTCTAAGACCTACGAGCAGTACGTC.

This rearrangement joins TRBV18 to TRBJ1-1; no clear D gene. Looked up from germline, CDR1 is KGHSH and CDR2 is LQKENI. Trimming cost V 3 bases and J 2 bases, with 7 bases left between them. The CDR3 is 13 amino acids. The CDR3 protein is CASSPTSNTEAFF. As DNA, the CDR3 is TGTGCCAGCTCACCCACAAGTAACACTGAAGCTTTCTTT.

CDR3 in amino acids: CASSQPTSTDTQYF. CDR3 nucleotides: TGTGCCAGCAGCCAACCTACGAGCACAGATACGCAGTATTTT. The chain uses TRBV3-1 (or the pseudogene TRBV3-2) and TRBJ2-3; D remains unclear. The ends were cut back, 2 bases at V and 0 bases at J, with 6 bases in the middle. This CDR3 contains 14 residues. Germline CDR1 LGHDT, CDR2 YNNKEL (reference sequence).

The chain's CDR3 is CASSSEPGQETQYF. The DNA for the CDR3 is TGCGCCAGCAGCTCCGAACCGGGGCAAGAGACCCAGTACTTC. The V gene is TRBV5-1, the J gene TRBJ2-5; D is possibly TRBD2 (5 bases). The CDR3 extends over 14 amino acids. Per germline, CDR1 SGHRS and CDR2 YFSETQ. Deletions cut 3 bases from V and 2 bases from J, with 11 bases between.

The V gene is TRBV12-3 or TRBV12-4, the J gene TRBJ1-3; D gene uncertain. The CDR3 sequence is 13 residues long. The V end lost 4 bases, the J end lost 3 bases, and 7 bases lay between the germline ends. CDR3 nucleotide sequence: TGTGCCAGCAGTTCCAGAAATGGAAACACCATATATTTT. The encoded protein is CASSSRNGNTIYF.

The chain employs TRBV5-1 and TRBJ2-5; weak D call: TRBD2 (5 bases). V lost 4 bases to trimming and J lost 2 bases, with 15 bases between them. CDR1 is SGHRS, CDR2 YFSETQ, per germline. The CDR3 has 15 amino acids. The CDR3 here is CASSPLRDPQETQYF. The CDR3 DNA reads TGCGCCAGCAGCCCCCTCCGGGATCCTCAAGAGACCCAGTACTTC.

The chain uses TRBV6-2 or TRBV6-3 and TRBJ1-6; weak D call: TRBD1 (5 bases). The CDR3 spans 17 residues. The germline CDR1 and CDR2 sequences are MNHEY and SVGEGT. V lost 2 bases and J lost 2, with 13 bases in between. This CDR3 reads CASSYGAADTYNSPLHF. Written as DNA, the CDR3 is TGTGCCAGCAGTTACGGTGCGGCGGACACCTATAATTCACCCCTCCACTTT.

This clone was observed a single time. The chain uses TRBV2 and TRBJ2-5, with D possibly TRBD2 on 6 matching bases. The CDR3 totals 13 residues. Per germline, CDR1 SNHLY and CDR2 FYNNEI. V was pared by 6 bases and J by 2 bases, with 10 bases between. Written as DNA, the CDR3 is TGTGCCAGCAGAGGGACTTTACAAGAGACCCAGTACTTC. It specifies CASRGTLQETQYF.

The chain uses TRBV2 and TRBJ2-6; D remains ambiguous. The V and J ends lost 1 base and 2 bases respectively, with 6 bases between them. Per the germline V gene, CDR1 is SNHLY and CDR2 is FYNNEI. The CDR3 has 15 amino acids. CDR3: CASSEELTGANVLTF. The DNA of the CDR3 is TGTGCCAGCAGTGAAGAACTAACTGGGGCCAACGTCCTGACTTTC.

This clone has only one observation. The chain employs TRBV5-4 and TRBJ2-1; the D gene is possibly TRBD1 (6 bases). Germline assignment: CDR1 SGHNT and CDR2 YYREEE (reference sequence). Trimming took 1 base from V and 5 from J, leaving 10 bases between them. The CDR3 consists of 14 residues. CDR3: CASSLIAGDNEQFF. CDR3 bases: TGTGCCAGCAGCTTGATCGCAGGGGACAATGAGCAGTTCTTC.

The chain employs TRBV2 and TRBJ1-5, with 10 nucleotides matching TRBD1. CDR3 length: 19 residues. The J segment lost 7 bases and the V segment lost 3 bases, leaving 18 bases of the junction unmatched. Germline V lookup: CDR1 SNHLY, CDR2 FYNNEI. CDR3 sequence (DNA): TGTGCCAGCAGTGATAATCTCCGACAGGGGGCTCCCAAGGAACAGCCCCAGCATTTT. Translating it yields CASSDNLRQGAPKEQPQHF.

The chain carries TRBV7-2 and TRBJ2-2, with 12 bases identical to TRBD2. J was trimmed by 2 bases and V by 1 base; bases with no gene match: 8. The germline CDR1 and CDR2 sequences are SGHTA and FQGNSA. There are 19 residues in the CDR3. The CDR3 DNA reads as TGTGCCAGCAGCTTAGAGAGGCTAGCGGGGGGGCGTAACACCGGGGAGCTGTTTTTT. Translated: CASSLERLAGGRNTGELFF.

The chain uses TRBV7-2 and TRBJ2-7; no clear D gene. The CDR3 sequence is 14 residues long. Per the germline V gene, CDR1 is SGHTA and CDR2 is FQGNSA. Trimming shortened V by 1 base and J by 0 bases, and 7 bases separated the two germline ends. The DNA for the CDR3 is TGTGCCAGCAGCTTAGGGGCAGGCTCCTACGAGCAGTACGTC. It specifies CASSLGAGSYEQYV.